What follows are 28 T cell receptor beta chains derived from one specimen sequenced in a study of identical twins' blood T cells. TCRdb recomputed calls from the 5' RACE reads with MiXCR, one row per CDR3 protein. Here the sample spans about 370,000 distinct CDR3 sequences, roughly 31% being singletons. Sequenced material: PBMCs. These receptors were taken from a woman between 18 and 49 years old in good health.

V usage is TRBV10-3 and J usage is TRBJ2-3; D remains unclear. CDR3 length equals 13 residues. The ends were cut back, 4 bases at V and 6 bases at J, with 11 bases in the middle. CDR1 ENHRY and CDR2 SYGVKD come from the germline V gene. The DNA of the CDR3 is TGTGCCATCAGTGGCCACGTCGGGGATACGCAGTATTTT. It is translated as CAISGHVGDTQYF.

The chain's CDR3 is CASSPMGRLEKLFF. The CDR3 DNA sequence: TGTGCCAGCAGCCCCATGGGGCGGCTTGAAAAACTGTTTTTT. The V gene is TRBV5-6, the J gene TRBJ1-4; D may be TRBD1 (5 bases). This CDR3 is built from 14 residues. Germline-derived CDR1 and CDR2 are SGHDT and YYEEEE. V lost 4 bases and J lost 7, with 14 bases in between. Full variable domain (remainder filled in from reference TRBV5-6 and TRBJ1-4): DAGVTQSPTHLIKTRGQQVTLRCSPKSGHDTVSWYQQALGQGPQFIFQYYEEEERQRGNFPDRFSGHQFPNYSSELNVNALLLGDSALYLCASSPMGRLEKLFFGSGTQLSVL.

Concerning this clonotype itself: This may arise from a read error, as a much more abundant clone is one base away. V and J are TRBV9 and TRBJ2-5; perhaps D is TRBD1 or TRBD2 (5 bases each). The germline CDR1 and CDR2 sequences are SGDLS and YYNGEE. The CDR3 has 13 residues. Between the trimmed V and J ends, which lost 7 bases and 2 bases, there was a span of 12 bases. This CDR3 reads CASSRWGQETQYF. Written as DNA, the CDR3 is TGTGCCAGCTCGCGGTGGGGGCAAGAGACCCAGTACTTC.

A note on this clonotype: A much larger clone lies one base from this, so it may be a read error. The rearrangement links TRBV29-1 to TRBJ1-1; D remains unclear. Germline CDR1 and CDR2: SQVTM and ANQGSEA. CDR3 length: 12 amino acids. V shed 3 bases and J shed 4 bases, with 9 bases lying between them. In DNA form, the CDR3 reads TGCAGCGTTGACAGGATGATCACTGAAGCTTTCTTT. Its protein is CSVDRMITEAFF.

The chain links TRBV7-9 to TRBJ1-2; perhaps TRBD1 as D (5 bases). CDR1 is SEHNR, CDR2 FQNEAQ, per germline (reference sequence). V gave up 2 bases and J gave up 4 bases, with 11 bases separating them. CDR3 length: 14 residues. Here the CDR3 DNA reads TGTGCCAGCAGCTTATGTCAAGGGACCTATGGCTACACCTTC. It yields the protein CASSLCQGTYGYTF.

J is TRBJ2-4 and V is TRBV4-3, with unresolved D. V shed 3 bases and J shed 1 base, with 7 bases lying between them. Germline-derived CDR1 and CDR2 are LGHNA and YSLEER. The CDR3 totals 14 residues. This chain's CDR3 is CASSQGWAKNIQYF. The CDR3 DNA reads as TGCGCCAGCAGCCAGGGGTGGGCCAAAAACATTCAGTACTTC.

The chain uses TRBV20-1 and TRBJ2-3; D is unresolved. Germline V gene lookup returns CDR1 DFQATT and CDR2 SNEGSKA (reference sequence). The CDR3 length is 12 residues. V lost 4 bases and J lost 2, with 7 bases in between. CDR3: CSATSYTDTQYF. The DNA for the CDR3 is TGCAGTGCTACCTCGTACACAGATACGCAGTATTTT.

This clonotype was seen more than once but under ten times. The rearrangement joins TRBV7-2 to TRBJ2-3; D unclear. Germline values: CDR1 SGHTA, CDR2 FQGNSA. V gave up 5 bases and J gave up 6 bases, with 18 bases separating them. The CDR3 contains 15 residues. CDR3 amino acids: CASSPQLGVHDTQYF. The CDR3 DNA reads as TGTGCCAGCAGCCCCCAGTTGGGTGTTCACGATACGCAGTATTTT.

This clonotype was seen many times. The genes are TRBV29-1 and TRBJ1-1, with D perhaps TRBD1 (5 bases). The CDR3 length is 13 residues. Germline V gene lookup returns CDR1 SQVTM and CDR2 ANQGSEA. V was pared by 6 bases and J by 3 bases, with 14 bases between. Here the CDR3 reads CSVSQGTDTEAFF. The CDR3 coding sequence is TGCAGCGTCTCGCAGGGAACTGACACTGAAGCTTTCTTT. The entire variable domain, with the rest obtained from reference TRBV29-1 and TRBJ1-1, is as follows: SAVISQKPSRDICQRGTSLTIQCQVDSQVTMMFWYRQQPGQSLTLIATANQGSEATYESGFVIDKFPISRPNLTFSTLTVSNMSPEDSSIYLCSVSQGTDTEAFFGQGTRLTVV.

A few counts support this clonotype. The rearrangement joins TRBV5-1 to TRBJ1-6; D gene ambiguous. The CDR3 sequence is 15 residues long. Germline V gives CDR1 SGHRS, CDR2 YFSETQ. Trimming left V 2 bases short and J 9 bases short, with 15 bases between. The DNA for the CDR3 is TGCGCCAGCAGCTTTTTGCTACGCTCCATTTCACCCCTCCACTTT. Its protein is CASSFLLRSISPLHF.

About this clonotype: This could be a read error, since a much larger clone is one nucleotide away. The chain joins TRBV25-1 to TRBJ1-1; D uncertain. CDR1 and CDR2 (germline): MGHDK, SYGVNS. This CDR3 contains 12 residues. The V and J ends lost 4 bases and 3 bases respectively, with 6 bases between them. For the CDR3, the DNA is TGTGCCAGCAGTGCTTCGTACACTGAAGCTTTCTTT. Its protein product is CASSASYTEAFF.

In nucleotides, the CDR3 is TGTGCCAGCAGCTTATCAGGGTTGAATGAGCAGTTCTTC. Its protein product is CASSLSGLNEQFF. This chain joins TRBV7-6 and TRBJ2-1; tentatively, D is TRBD1 (5 bases). Trimming stripped 2 bases from V and 7 bases from J, with 9 bases between. This CDR3 spans 13 amino acids. Germline V lookup: CDR1 SGHVS, CDR2 FNYEAQ.

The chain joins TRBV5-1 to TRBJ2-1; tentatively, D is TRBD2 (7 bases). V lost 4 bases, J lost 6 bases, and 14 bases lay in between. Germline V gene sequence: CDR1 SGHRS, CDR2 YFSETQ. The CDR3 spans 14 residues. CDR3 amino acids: CASSLRGLPNEQFF. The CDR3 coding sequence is TGCGCCAGCAGCCTCAGGGGACTACCCAATGAGCAGTTCTTC.

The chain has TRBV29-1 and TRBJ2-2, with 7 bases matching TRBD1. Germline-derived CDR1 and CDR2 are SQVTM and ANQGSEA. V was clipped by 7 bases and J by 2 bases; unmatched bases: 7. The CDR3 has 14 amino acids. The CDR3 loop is CSARNRGNTGELFF. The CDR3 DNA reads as TGCAGCGCAAGGAACAGGGGAAACACCGGGGAGCTGTTTTTT.

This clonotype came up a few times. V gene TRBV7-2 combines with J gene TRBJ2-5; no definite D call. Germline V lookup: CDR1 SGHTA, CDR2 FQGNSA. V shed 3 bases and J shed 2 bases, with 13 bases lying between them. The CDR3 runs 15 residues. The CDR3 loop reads CASSFTGQFQETQYF. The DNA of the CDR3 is TGTGCCAGCAGCTTTACCGGGCAGTTTCAAGAGACCCAGTACTTC.

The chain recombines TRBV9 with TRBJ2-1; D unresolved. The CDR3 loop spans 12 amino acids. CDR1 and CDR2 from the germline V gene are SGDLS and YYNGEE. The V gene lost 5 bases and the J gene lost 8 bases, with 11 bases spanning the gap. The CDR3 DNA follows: TGTGCCAGCAGTGACGGTTGGGATGAGCAGTTCTTC. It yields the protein CASSDGWDEQFF.

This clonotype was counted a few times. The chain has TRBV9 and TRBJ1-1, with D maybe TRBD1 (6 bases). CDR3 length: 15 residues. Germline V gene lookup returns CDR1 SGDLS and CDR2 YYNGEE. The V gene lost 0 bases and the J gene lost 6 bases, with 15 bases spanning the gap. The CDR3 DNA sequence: TGTGCCAGCAGCGTAGATAGGGGGGCGGGTCCTGAAGCTTTCTTT. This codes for CASSVDRGAGPEAFF. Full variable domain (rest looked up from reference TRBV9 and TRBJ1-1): DSGVTQTPKHLITATGQRVTLRCSPRSGDLSVYWYQQSLDQGLQFLIQYYNGEERAKGNILERFSAQQFPDLHSELNLSSLELGDSALYFCASSVDRGAGPEAFFGQGTRLTVV.

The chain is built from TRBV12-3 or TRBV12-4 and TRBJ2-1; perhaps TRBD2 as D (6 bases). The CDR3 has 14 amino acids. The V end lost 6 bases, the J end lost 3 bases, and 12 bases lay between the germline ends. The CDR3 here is CASRAETSYNEQFF. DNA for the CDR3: TGTGCCAGCAGGGCGGAGACTAGCTACAATGAGCAGTTCTTC.

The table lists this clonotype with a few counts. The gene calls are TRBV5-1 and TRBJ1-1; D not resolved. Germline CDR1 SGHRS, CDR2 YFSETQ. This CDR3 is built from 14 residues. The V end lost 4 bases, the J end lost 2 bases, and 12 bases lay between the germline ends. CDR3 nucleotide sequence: TGCGCCAGCAGCCCGGGCAGCACCAACACTGAAGCTTTCTTT. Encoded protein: CASSPGSTNTEAFF.

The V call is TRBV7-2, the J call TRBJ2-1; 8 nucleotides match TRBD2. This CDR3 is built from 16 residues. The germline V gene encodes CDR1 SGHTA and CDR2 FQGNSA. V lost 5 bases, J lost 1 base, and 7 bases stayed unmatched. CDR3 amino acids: CASSLAGLGSYNEQFF. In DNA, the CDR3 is TGTGCCAGCAGCCTCGCGGGACTAGGTTCCTACAATGAGCAGTTCTTC.

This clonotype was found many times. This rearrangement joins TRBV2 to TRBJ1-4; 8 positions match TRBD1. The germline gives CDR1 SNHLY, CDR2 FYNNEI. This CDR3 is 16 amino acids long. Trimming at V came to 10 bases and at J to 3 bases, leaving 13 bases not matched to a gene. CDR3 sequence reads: CAIPGTGRLSNEKLFF. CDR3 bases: TGTGCCATACCCGGGACAGGCCGTCTTTCTAATGAAAAACTGTTTTTT.

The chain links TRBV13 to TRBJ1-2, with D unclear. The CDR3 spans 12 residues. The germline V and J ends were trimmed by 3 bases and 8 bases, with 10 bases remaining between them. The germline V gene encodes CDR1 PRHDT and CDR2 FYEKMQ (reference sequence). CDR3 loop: CASSFGESGYTF. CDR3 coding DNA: TGTGCCAGCAGCTTTGGGGAATCGGGCTACACCTTC.

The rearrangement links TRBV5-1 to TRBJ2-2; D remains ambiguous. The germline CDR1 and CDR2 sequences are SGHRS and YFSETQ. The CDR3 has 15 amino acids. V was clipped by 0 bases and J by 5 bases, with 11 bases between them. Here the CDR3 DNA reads TGCGCCAGCAGCTTGGCGATAGGGATAACCGGGGAGCTGTTTTTT. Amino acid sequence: CASSLAIGITGELFF.

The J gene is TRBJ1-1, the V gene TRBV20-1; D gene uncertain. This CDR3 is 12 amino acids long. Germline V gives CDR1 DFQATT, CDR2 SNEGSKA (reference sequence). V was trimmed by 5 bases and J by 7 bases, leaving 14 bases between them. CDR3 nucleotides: TGCAGTGCTTCGGACGGACTCGATGAAGCTTTCTTT. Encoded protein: CSASDGLDEAFF.

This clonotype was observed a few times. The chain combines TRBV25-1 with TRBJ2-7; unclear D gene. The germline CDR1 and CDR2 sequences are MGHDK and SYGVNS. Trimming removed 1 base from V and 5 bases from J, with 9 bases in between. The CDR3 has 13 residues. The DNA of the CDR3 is TGTGCCAGCAGTGAATTTGATTTAGACGAGCAGTACTTC. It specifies CASSEFDLDEQYF.

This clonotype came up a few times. The CDR3 protein is CASSLGDREVMKLFF. The CDR3 DNA is TGTGCCAGCAGCTTAGGGGACAGGGAAGTGATGAAACTGTTTTTT. The chain uses TRBV7-2 and TRBJ1-4, with 9 bases identical to TRBD1. The CDR3 length is 15 residues. The V segment lost 1 base and the J segment 11 bases; nucleotides outside the gene matches: 8. Looked up from germline, CDR1 is SGHTA and CDR2 is FQGNSA. Variable domain in full (rest from reference TRBV7-2 and TRBJ1-4): GAGVSQSPSNKVTEKGKDVELRCDPISGHTALYWYRQSLGQGLEFLIYFQGNSAPDKSGLPSDRFSAERTGGSVSTLTIQRTQQEDSAVYLCASSLGDREVMKLFFGSGTQLSVL.

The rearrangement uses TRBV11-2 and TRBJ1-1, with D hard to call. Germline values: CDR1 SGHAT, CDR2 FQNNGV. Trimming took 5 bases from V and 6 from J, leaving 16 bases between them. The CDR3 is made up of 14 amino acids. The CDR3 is CASSQRVGSPEAFF. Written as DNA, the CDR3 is TGTGCCAGCAGCCAAAGGGTGGGTAGCCCTGAAGCTTTCTTT. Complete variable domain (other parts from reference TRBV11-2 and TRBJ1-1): EAGVAQSPRYKIIEKRQSVAFWCNPISGHATLYWYQQILGQGPKLLIQFQNNGVVDDSQLPKDRFSAERLKGVDSTLKIQPAKLEDSAVYLCASSQRVGSPEAFFGQGTRLTVV.

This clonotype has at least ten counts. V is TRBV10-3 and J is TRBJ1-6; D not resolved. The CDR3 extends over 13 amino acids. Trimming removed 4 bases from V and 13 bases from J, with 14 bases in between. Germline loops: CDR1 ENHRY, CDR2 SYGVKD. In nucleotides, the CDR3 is TGTGCCATCAGTGTGGCCGGAGTTGAGCCCCTCCACTTT. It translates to CAISVAGVEPLHF.